Following are 17 T cell receptor beta chains from one sample sequenced in a study of T cells in localized non-small cell lung cancer. Clones were read by immunoSEQ multiplex PCR, and TCRdb kept only the in-frame ones, dropping some. The sample lists 50,000 to 75,000 clones; over 85% were seen once. The source was peripheral blood, collected before any cancer treatment. The receptors stem from a man aged 35 to 69 with stage I squamous cell lung carcinoma.

The chain employs TRBV6-5 and TRBJ1-2; D perhaps matches TRBD1 (6 bases). Deletions cut 4 bases from V and 6 bases from J, with 15 bases between. This CDR3 spans 14 amino acids. CDR1 is MNHEY and CDR2 is SVGAGI in the germline V gene. CDR3 DNA: TGTGCCAGCAGTTTACTCTCGAGGGGGAATGGCTACACCTTC. This sequence encodes CASSLLSRGNGYTF.

This chain uses TRBV4-3 with TRBJ2-4, with a tentative D call TRBD1 (5 bases). The CDR3 length is 20 residues. V dropped 3 bases and J dropped 1 base, with 25 bases sitting between them. Germline V lookup: CDR1 LGHNA, CDR2 YSLEER. In DNA, the CDR3 is TGCGCCAGCAGCCAGCACCGGGTGGGGCGGACGATATCGGCCAAAAACATTCAGTACTTC. Encoded protein: CASSQHRVGRTISAKNIQYF.

The rearrangement joins TRBV4-3 to TRBJ2-2; no reliable D call. V was pared by 0 bases and J by 1 base, with 6 bases between. Germline V CDR1 and CDR2: LGHNA, YSLEER. This CDR3 comprises 15 residues. The CDR3 spells CASSQDWRNTGELFF. The CDR3 coding sequence is TGCGCCAGCAGCCAAGATTGGCGGAACACCGGGGAGCTGTTTTTT.

This clone was detected a few times. The chain carries TRBV28 and TRBJ1-2, with D possibly matching TRBD1 (5 bases). Germline CDR1 and CDR2: MDHEN and SYDVKM. The germline V and J ends were trimmed by 3 bases and 5 bases, with 13 bases remaining between them. CDR3 length: 14 amino acids. The CDR3 DNA reads as TGTGCCAGCAGTTTGGGACTGGGAAGGTATGGCTACACCTTC. This codes for CASSLGLGRYGYTF.

The chain uses TRBV4-3 and TRBJ2-1; 8 positions agree with TRBD2. This CDR3 is 16 amino acids long. Germline loops: CDR1 LGHNA, CDR2 YSLEER. The ends lost 3 bases at V and 2 bases at J; junction bases unmatched: 6. The CDR3 region is CASSHMVAGPYNEQFF. The CDR3 nucleotides are TGCGCCAGCAGCCATATGGTAGCGGGACCCTACAATGAGCAGTTCTTC.

This chain connects TRBV27 to TRBJ2-5; D tentatively fits TRBD1 or TRBD2 (6 bases each). This CDR3 contains 15 residues. Trimming took 6 bases from V and 7 from J, leaving 21 bases between them. Per germline, CDR1 MNHEY and CDR2 SMNVEV (reference sequence). This chain's CDR3 is CASRGPMGGTGTQYF. The CDR3, as DNA: TGTGCCAGCAGGGGCCCGATGGGGGGCACTGGGACCCAGTACTTC.

The J gene is TRBJ1-5, the V gene TRBV4-3, with D unclear. V shed 1 base and J shed 6 bases, with 7 bases lying between them. CDR3 size: 13 residues. CDR1 and CDR2 from the germline V gene are LGHNA and YSLEER. This CDR3 is CASSQGESQPQHF. The CDR3 bases are TGCGCCAGCAGCCAAGGTGAGAGTCAGCCCCAGCATTTT.

V gene TRBV5-4 combines with J gene TRBJ2-5; D is uncertain. This CDR3 has 13 amino acids. Between the trimmed V and J ends, which lost 2 bases and 5 bases, there was a span of 10 bases. Germline-derived CDR1 and CDR2 are SGHNT and YYREEE (reference sequence). The CDR3 spells CASSFSPGETQYF. In DNA form, the CDR3 reads TGTGCCAGCAGCTTCTCGCCCGGGGAGACCCAGTACTTC. Full variable domain (remainder filled in from reference TRBV5-4 and TRBJ2-5): ETGVTQSPTHLIKTRGQQVTLRCSSQSGHNTVSWYQQALGQGPQFIFQYYREEENGRGNFPPRFSGLQFPNYSSELNVNALELDDSALYLCASSFSPGETQYFGPGTRLLVL.

V usage is TRBV10-3 and J usage is TRBJ2-7; unclear D gene. Per germline, CDR1 ENHRY and CDR2 SYGVKD. V was shortened by 0 bases and J by 4 bases, with 13 bases between the two germline ends. This CDR3 has 15 residues. CDR3 loop: CAISESQSSGYEQYF. In nucleotides, the CDR3 is TGTGCCATCAGTGAGTCACAGTCCTCCGGGTACGAGCAGTACTTC.

The V gene is TRBV6-5, the J gene TRBJ2-1; 11 bases line up with TRBD1. The CDR3 has 15 amino acids. Germline V gene data show CDR1 as MNHEY and CDR2 as SVGAGI. The trim removed 5 bases at V and 7 bases at J, leaving 7 bases unmatched. The CDR3: CASSQGTGGYNEQFF. DNA of the CDR3: TGTGCCAGCAGTCAAGGGACAGGGGGATATAATGAGCAGTTCTTC.

The chain links TRBV2 to TRBJ2-2; the D gene is possibly TRBD2 (6 bases). Germline V gene data show CDR1 as SNHLY and CDR2 as FYNNEI. The CDR3 loop spans 11 amino acids. The V and J ends lost 8 bases and 7 bases respectively, with 8 bases between them. CDR3 sequence: CASSGDGELFF. DNA for the CDR3: TGTGCCAGCTCGGGGGACGGGGAGCTGTTTTTT.

With regard to this clone: The sample has other DNA sequences that encode this CDR3 too. This chain connects TRBV6-6 to TRBJ2-7, with D uncertain. The CDR3 loop spans 14 amino acids. CDR1 and CDR2 from the germline V gene are MNHNY and SVGAGI (reference sequence). Deletions cut 5 bases from V and 0 bases from J, with 11 bases between. The CDR3 is CASSTPDSSYEQYF. The CDR3 nucleotides are TGTGCCAGCAGTACCCCCGATAGCTCCTACGAGCAGTACTTC.

The V and J genes are TRBV19 and TRBJ2-1; 8 bases are a match to TRBD2. Germline CDR1 reads LNHDA; CDR2 reads SQIVND (reference sequence). Losses at the gene ends were 3 bases for V and 4 bases for J; bases not matched to a gene: 8. The CDR3 extends over 16 amino acids. Here the CDR3 reads CASSISGDLLYNEQFF. In nucleotides, the CDR3 is TGTGCCAGTAGTATTAGCGGGGACTTGTTATACAATGAGCAGTTCTTC.

The gene calls are TRBV5-8 and TRBJ1-5; possible D gene TRBD1, 6 bases. Trimming pared 0 bases from V and 7 bases from J, leaving 17 bases between. This CDR3 has 16 amino acids. Per the germline V gene, CDR1 is SGHTS and CDR2 is YDEGEE. The CDR3 sequence: CASSLEGGARGQPQHF. CDR3 nucleotide sequence: TGTGCCAGCAGCTTGGAGGGGGGGGCGCGGGGCCAGCCCCAGCATTTT.

This rearrangement joins TRBV7-9 to TRBJ2-1, with D possibly being TRBD1 or TRBD2 (7 bases each). V lost 8 bases and J 9 bases, leaving 17 bases between the germline ends. Germline values: CDR1 SEHNR, CDR2 FQNEAQ (reference sequence). This CDR3 contains 13 residues. Written as DNA, the CDR3 is TGTGCCAGCTTGGGAGGGGGCCGAAGTGAGCAGTTCTTC. It translates to CASLGGGRSEQFF.

The chain carries TRBV27 and TRBJ2-4, with 10 positions matching TRBD2. V lost 5 bases to trimming and J lost 8 bases; unmatched junction nucleotides: 9. The CDR3 sequence is 15 residues long. In germline, CDR1 is MNHEY, CDR2 SMNVEV (reference sequence). CDR3 DNA: TGTGCCAGCAGTCCGAAGACTAGCGGGCCATACATTCAGTACTTC. As protein: CASSPKTSGPYIQYF.

The chain uses TRBV9 and TRBJ2-5, with TRBD2 identical over 13 bases. Germline V gene lookup returns CDR1 SGDLS and CDR2 YYNGEE. V trimming: 0 bases; J trimming: 0 bases; junction bases outside the gene matches: 5. The CDR3 loop spans 18 amino acids. The DNA for the CDR3 is TGTGCCAGCAGCGTAGGAGGGACTAGCGGGACCTACCAAGAGACCCAGTACTTC. Translation gives CASSVGGTSGTYQETQYF.